What follows describes a single TCR beta chain. Its antigen is not identified. The source of the sample is a study of PD-1 blockade in classical Hodgkin lymphoma. Sequenced by immunoSEQ multiplex PCR; TCRdb stores in-frame clones only, minus some. The sample carries some 64,000 clones, around 91% recorded once. V was shortened by 0 bases and J by 5 bases, with 13 bases between the two germline ends. CDR1 is SGHTA, CDR2 FQGTGA, per germline. The CDR3 sequence is 15 residues long. Every patient had relapsed following autologous stem cell transplantation, and cohorts differed in brentuximab vedotin exposure. Patients showed best responses of complete response, partial response or progressive disease. Whole-study results and caveats: Excluded were patients who started nivolumab under 1 year after ASCT, a group that had lower diversity. The baseline diversity of complete responders showed similarity to that of newly diagnosed patients. Healthy donors reportedly exceeded newly diagnosed patients in baseline TCR diversity.

The V and J genes are TRBV7-3 and TRBJ1-1, with D perhaps TRBD1 (5 bases). The source is a human donor with classical Hodgkin lymphoma. This material consisted of peripheral blood mononuclear cells (PBMCs), taken at baseline. CDR3 protein: CASSLTHTGMTEAFF. DNA for the CDR3: TGTGCCAGCAGCTTAACACACACAGGTATGACTGAAGCTTTCTTT.